One and the same sample provided the 10 T cell receptor beta chains below, sequenced in a study of T-cell reconstitution after alpha-beta-depleted transplantation in children (dated by TCRdb to 2015 to 2016). Library preparation used PCR. The instrument was an Illumina HiSeq 2500. To normalize quantification of the TCRbeta repertoire, the TCR libraries were built with molecular barcoding that relied on unique molecular identifiers. TCRdb ran its own pipeline on the public reads, namely fastp trimming at Q25 and MiXCR clone calling, and kept in-frame beta chains. Every distinct CDR3 protein forms one entry, paired with its most common genes and DNA. A total of almost 20,000 distinct CDR3 sequences appear in this sample, 10% to 15% of them only once. The top ten clones comprise roughly 37% of the sample. What the time point label conveys for this sample: day 60 (about 2 months) after transplantation. In the paper's terms, the treatment or condition label means: allogeneic hematopoietic cell transplantation with graft depleted of TCRalphabeta T cells and CD19 B cells.

The sequenced sample was PBMCs, mostly from graft donor cells, obtained 60 days after TCRalphabeta/CD19-depleted stem cell transplant. The receptors stem from a female patient between 2 and 15 years old who had a stem cell transplant for congenital amegakaryocytic thrombocytopenia, so the T cells may come from the graft donor.

This clonotype was detected many times. This chain uses TRBV24-1 with TRBJ2-1, with D hard to call. The V gene's germline CDR1 is KGHDR and CDR2 SFDVKD. V dropped 10 bases and J dropped 0 bases, with 9 bases sitting between them. CDR3 length: 13 amino acids. CDR3 region: CATEQSSYNEQFF. CDR3 nucleotides: TGTGCCACGGAGCAGAGCTCCTACAATGAGCAGTTCTTC.

There are many counts of this clonotype. The chain recombines TRBV20-1 with TRBJ2-1; 11 bases are shared with TRBD2. Germline values: CDR1 DFQATT, CDR2 SNEGSKA (reference sequence). CDR3 size: 15 residues. In DNA, the CDR3 is TGCAGCTTTAGCGGGAGGGCCGAAGCCTACAATGAGCAGTTCTTC. Its translation: CSFSGRAEAYNEQFF.

For the CDR3, the DNA is TGTGCCAGCAGTCCGGGACTAGCGGGAGGTTCTGAGCAGTTCTTC. Translating gives CASSPGLAGGSEQFF. The rearrangement links TRBV27 to TRBJ2-1; TRBD2 matches 15 bases. The CDR3 has 15 amino acids. The trim removed 5 bases at V and 9 bases at J, leaving 5 bases unmatched. Per germline, CDR1 MNHEY and CDR2 SMNVEV (reference sequence).

This clonotype occurred many times. The chain links TRBV20-1 to TRBJ2-5; D is ambiguous. The CDR3 has 11 residues. Looked up from germline, CDR1 is DFQATT and CDR2 is SNEGSKA (reference sequence). V lost 3 bases to trimming and J lost 2 bases, with 4 bases between them. The CDR3 nucleotides are TGCAGTGCTAGTGCACAAGAGACCCAGTACTTC. Protein product: CSASAQETQYF.

This clonotype showed up many times. The chain uses TRBV10-3 and TRBJ2-7, with D tentatively TRBD1 (5 bases). V was pared by 5 bases and J by 3 bases, with 14 bases between. Per the germline V gene, CDR1 is ENHRY and CDR2 is SYGVKD. This CDR3 is built from 14 residues. The CDR3, as DNA: TGTGCCATCAGTCCGCGGCCCAGGGACTACGAGCAGTACTTC. Encoded protein: CAISPRPRDYEQYF.

This clonotype was detected only once. Germline is not matched at one junction end, which may reflect a read error. The rearrangement joins TRBV7-9 to TRBJ2-7; D remains unclear. The germline gives CDR1 SEHNR, CDR2 FQNEAQ (reference sequence). There are 14 residues in the CDR3. The CDR3 DNA is TGTGCCATCAGCTATGGGCTCCTCCCCTGCGAGCAGTACTTC. Residues: CAISYGLLPCEQYF.

In this sample, this clonotype turned up a few times. The gene calls are TRBV14 and TRBJ2-3; D is perhaps TRBD1 or TRBD2 (5 bases each). CDR3 size: 16 residues. Trimming took 4 bases from V and 2 from J, leaving 16 bases between them. From germline, CDR1 is SGHDN and CDR2 FVKESK. The chain's CDR3 is CASSPPGPLNTDTQYF. The CDR3 region has the DNA TGTGCCAGCAGCCCCCCGGGACCACTAAACACAGATACGCAGTATTTT.

This clonotype was seen repeatedly, ten times or more. This chain connects TRBV7-2 to TRBJ2-2; TRBD2 matches at 11 bases. V was pared by 4 bases and J by 4 bases, with 5 bases of the junction left unmatched. The CDR3 consists of 16 residues. CDR1 SGHTA and CDR2 FQGNSA come from the germline V gene. CDR3 region: CASSSGGTSGTGELFF. CDR3 DNA sequence: TGTGCCAGCAGCTCGGGCGGGACTAGCGGCACCGGGGAGCTGTTTTTT.

This clonotype was seen many times. The chain combines TRBV12-5 with TRBJ2-2; TRBD2 might be the D (6 bases). CDR3 length equals 16 residues. V was shortened by 1 base and J by 3 bases, with 12 bases between the two germline ends. CDR1 and CDR2 (germline): LGHNT, FRNRAP. The CDR3 coding sequence is TGTGCTAGTGGTTTGGGGCCAGGAGGGTACACCGGGGAGCTGTTTTTT. Translating it yields CASGLGPGGYTGELFF.

The sample holds many counts of this clonotype. V and J are TRBV3-1 and TRBJ2-6; D might be TRBD1 or TRBD2, each matching 5 bases. Germline assignment: CDR1 LGHDT and CDR2 YNNKEL (reference sequence). The CDR3 has 18 residues. The V and J ends lost 0 bases and 4 bases respectively, with 16 bases between them. The CDR3 DNA sequence: TGTGCCAGCAGCCAAGATAGGGGAGTAGTAGGCGGGGCCAACGTCCTGACTTTC. It specifies CASSQDRGVVGGANVLTF.